This T cell receptor (beta chain) came from a study of early T cells in non-severe SARS-CoV-2 infection. Trimming cost V 4 bases and J 4 bases; bases outside gene matches: 5. Germline V gene data show CDR1 as LGHDT and CDR2 as YNNKEL (reference sequence). CDR3 size: 14 residues. TCRdb re-analysed the 5' RACE reads in MiXCR, keeping a single row per CDR3 protein. Of 70,000 to 85,000 distinct CDR3 sequences listed, about 12% are singletons. This clonotype has just a few counts. This chain connects TRBV3-1 to TRBJ2-3; 7 bases match TRBD2. Material: whole blood. This receptor was obtained from an adult who was a healthcare worker with PCR-confirmed SARS-CoV-2 infection or an uninfected control (not recorded which). CDR3 nucleotide sequence: TGTGCCAGCAGCCTTACTAGCGCAGCAGATACGCAGTATTTT. Translating it yields CASSLTSAADTQYF.